This T cell receptor (beta chain) appears in the sequencing data of a study of radiotherapy plus CTLA-4 blockade in lung cancer (dated by TCRdb to 2016 to 2018). About the study as a whole: Objective responses occurred in approximately 19% of enrolled patients, and less than 35% achieved disease control. What the study reported, not specific to this receptor: Early dynamic changes in blood T cell clones, together with increased serum interferon-beta after radiation, were reported as the strongest predictors of response. TCR clones derived from tumors expanded in peripheral blood after treatment with radiotherapy and ipilimumab.

The library was generated by the immunoSEQ multiplex PCR assay. Sourced from immuneACCESS, this table was stored by TCRdb with only in-frame sequences that have V and J called. A share of the clones is absent; for the studies checked, an unresolved V gene accounts for under half, and the remainder has no known explanation. The sample table holds 95,000 to 150,000 clones, of which around 90% were seen once. Clones ranked in the top ten supply 5.5% to 8% of the sample. CDR3 length: 14 amino acids, cysteine to phenylalanine. The sequence is cut down to CDR3 DNA, 42 bases in frame from base 1. Trimming takes 5 bases from V and 3 bases from J, and the germline ends sit 14 bases apart. CDR1 and CDR2 were assigned from the germline V gene (reference sequence) as SEHNR and FQNEAQ. The study tested focal radiation therapy combined with CTLA-4 blockade (ipilimumab) in patients with chemo-refractory metastatic non-small-cell lung cancer.

Comment on this clone: The antigen it binds to is not known. No clone much larger than this one lies a single base away; base qualities are absent.

This receptor was identified in a human donor with non-small cell lung cancer that progressed on radiotherapy plus ipilimumab. Specimen: peripheral blood, collected from a patient treated with radiotherapy plus ipilimumab. The chain is encoded by TRBV7-9 joined to TRBJ2-7; perhaps TRBD1 is the D gene, with 6 bases matching. The CDR3 region reads CASSLGGTGYEQYF. The DNA sequence is TGTGCCAGCAGCCTAGGGGGAACGGGCTACGAGCAGTACTTC.